This T cell receptor (beta chain) is drawn from a study of cytomegalovirus exposure and HLA in healthy donors. The germline CDR1 and CDR2 sequences are KGHSH and LQKENI. Trimming stripped 2 bases from V and 4 bases from J, with 6 bases between. The length of the CDR3 is 12 residues. This clone was found once. Its antigen is currently unknown. Points from the study as a whole: The Asian-associated ancestry cluster reportedly had fewer N-insertions than the approximately 630-donor mean in a later analysis. Some public TCRs appeared in many individuals, while most sequences were rare. In a later analysis, DRB1 alleles had the most associated TCRs; HLA-C alleles the fewest.

PCR used 60 Vbeta primers and 13 Jbeta primers. Original data processing: A later analysis counted 65 million to 80 million unique TCR beta chains, around 12 million shared. Sequencing was performed with immunoSEQ multiplex PCR; in TCRdb, only in-frame clones are kept and a portion is missing. V, J and clone size reflect that table, while D and trimming were determined from the DNA. The table has 65,000 to 85,000 clones, approximately 81% seen once. This sequence was found in a woman aged 40 to 50 in good health and CMV-seropositive. The chain joins TRBV18 to TRBJ2-7; D is ambiguous. Specimen: PBMCs. The CDR3 loop is CASSPSSYEQYF. CDR3 in DNA: TGTGCCAGCTCACCATCCAGTTACGAGCAGTACTTC.